This TCR beta chain was identified during a study of blood T cell repertoires in COVID-19 (dated by TCRdb to the early 2020s). Turning to the overall study: Samples from collaborators originated in the United States, Italy and Spain and spanned both the acute and convalescent phases of COVID-19. The prospective study material was composed of cDNA or gDNA derived from T cells, B-cell-depleted T cells, or PBMCs. The dataset comprised deeply sampled blood TCRbeta repertoires from subjects exposed to, actively infected with, or recovered from COVID-19. A freely available public database, intended as a resource for researchers studying the immune response to SARS-CoV-2, is where the repertoires were released. Sample metadata almost always included a de-identified subject ID, COVID-19 status, age in years and sex. The samples were drawn from two sources: the first 160 participants of the ongoing ImmuneRACE study, and 1,200 or so subjects contributed by 6 global collaborators. HLA class I and class II types, where available, came from metadata supplied by the sample provider rather than from assay-based typing.

Participants in the prospective study were enrolled through a virtual design, were aged roughly 18 to 100 years, and lived in approximately 24 United States geographic areas. To assign participants to cohorts, the prospective study relied on clinical history that participants themselves reported in a screening survey and a study questionnaire. For ImmuneRACE Cohort 3, a participant was defined as recovered based on two consecutive negative NP/OP PCR tests, clearance by a healthcare professional, or resolution of symptoms. In the prospective study, mobile phlebotomists collected whole blood, serum and a nasopharyngeal or oropharyngeal swab from each participant. Additional blood draws and questionnaires over an approximately two-month period could optionally be provided by prospective study participants. Blood samples from the prospective study were shipped frozen or at room temperature prior to DNA extraction.

Trimming takes 0 bases from V and 2 bases from J, and the germline ends sit 15 bases apart. Via the germline V gene, CDR1 is SGHRS and CDR2 YFSETQ. The cysteine opens and the phenylalanine closes a CDR3 of 16 amino acids. The DNA shown is the 48-base CDR3, in frame from base 1. TCRbeta CDR3 regions were amplified from genomic DNA by means of the immunoSEQ Assay, a bias-controlled multiplex PCR. The authors processed their data as follows. The number of nucleated cells in each sample was estimated from the amplification of reference gene primers within the assay. To quantify the absolute abundance of each unique TCRbeta CDR3 rearrangement, sequence reads were collapsed and filtered. For each sample, productive Simpson clonality was calculated as the square root of Simpson's diversity index across productive rearrangements. The table was pulled from immuneACCESS by TCRdb, which kept in-frame rearrangements only. Such tables lose some clones; where checked, under half of the loss comes from unresolved V genes, and the rest has no known cause. Clone size and V and J calls were adopted from that table, with D and trimming inferred from the DNA. This sample holds around 200,000 clones; 81% were observed only once. The ten largest clonotypes hold about 9% of the sample.

Turning to this clone: The antigen this receptor binds is unknown. Qualities for individual bases were not recorded, and no much larger clone is one base off.

What the research found in general, with its limitations: Clinical and demographic metadata were provided uncurated, with the amount varying by source and participant.

Sequenced sample: PBMCs or T cells enriched from blood (not recorded which). Recombination linked TRBV5-1 to TRBJ2-7, with the D gene call left open. This sequence was found in a man aged 40-49 years who had recovered from COVID-19. The CDR3 in this case is CASSLGVGPQAYEQYF. The bases read TGCGCCAGCAGCTTGGGCGTTGGGCCGCAGGCCTACGAGCAGTACTTC. The reference TRBV5-1 and TRBJ2-7 proteins fill in what lies around the CDR3, so the full variable domain reads KAGVTQTPRYLIKTRGQQVTLSCSPISGHRSVSWYQQTPGQGLQFLFEYFSETQRNKGNFPGRFSGRQFSNSRSEMNVSTLELGDSALYLCASSLGVGPQAYEQYFGPGTRLTVT.